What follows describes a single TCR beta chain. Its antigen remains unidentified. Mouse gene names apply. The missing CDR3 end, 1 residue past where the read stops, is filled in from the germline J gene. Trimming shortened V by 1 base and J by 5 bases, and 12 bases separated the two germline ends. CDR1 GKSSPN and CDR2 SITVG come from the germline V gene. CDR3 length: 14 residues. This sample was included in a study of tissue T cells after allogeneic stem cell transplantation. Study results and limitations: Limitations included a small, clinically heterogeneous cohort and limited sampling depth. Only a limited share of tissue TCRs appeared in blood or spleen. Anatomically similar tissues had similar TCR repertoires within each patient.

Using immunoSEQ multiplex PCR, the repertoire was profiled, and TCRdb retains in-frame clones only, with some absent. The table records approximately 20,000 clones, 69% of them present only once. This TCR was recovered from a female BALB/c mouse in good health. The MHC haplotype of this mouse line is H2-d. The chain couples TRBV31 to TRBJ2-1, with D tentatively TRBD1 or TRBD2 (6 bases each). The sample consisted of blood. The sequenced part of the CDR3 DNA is TGTGCCTGGAGTCAGGGGAGGGGGGATGCTGAGCAGTTC. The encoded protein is CAWSQGRGDAEQF. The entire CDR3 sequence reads CAWSQGRGDAEQFF.